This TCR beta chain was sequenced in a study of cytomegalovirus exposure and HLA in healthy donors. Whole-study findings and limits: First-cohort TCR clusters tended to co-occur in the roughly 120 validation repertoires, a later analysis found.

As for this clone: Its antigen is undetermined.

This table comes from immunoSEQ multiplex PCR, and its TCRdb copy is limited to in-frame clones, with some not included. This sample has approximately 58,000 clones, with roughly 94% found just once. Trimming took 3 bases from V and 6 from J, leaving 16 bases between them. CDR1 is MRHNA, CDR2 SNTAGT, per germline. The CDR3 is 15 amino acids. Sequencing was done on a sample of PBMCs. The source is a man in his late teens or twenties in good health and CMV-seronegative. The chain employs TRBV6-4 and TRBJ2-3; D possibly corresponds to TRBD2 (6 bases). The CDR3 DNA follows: TGTGCCAGCAGTGAGACTAGTTTTGGGGCGGATACGCAGTATTTT. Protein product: CASSETSFGADTQYF.